This T cell receptor gamma chain was sequenced during a study of Vδ1+ human thymocytes listed by TCRdb under 2018. Context from the whole study: The study characterised mRNA-level TRG and TRD CDR3 repertoires of highly purified Vdelta1+ thymocytes from young children as a data resource. The multiplex-based CDR3 amplicon strategy had previously been validated against 5'RACE-based CDR3 amplicon generation methods. What the work shows at the level of the full study, not this receptor alone: Many TRG clonotypes were shared between donors (up to roughly 6.9x10^3), whereas TRD repertoires were essentially private (max about 120 shared). Even though sort purity was high, approximately 21% of thymic TRD sequences were Vdelta2 (and few were Vdelta3), which was not the case for the peripheral blood Vdelta1+ controls. Because unexpected Vdelta2 sequences could lead to misinterpretation of bulk repertoire data, the authors recommended using highly purified populations and single-cell validation. No clustering by age or sex was observed, so analyses did not stratify donors by these variables. Thymic TRG and TRD repertoires appeared highly polyclonal with Gaussian CDR3 length distributions, unlike oligoclonal peripheral blood repertoires.

RNA was isolated using the RNeasy mini kit, and reverse transcription was performed with Superscript III. To generate the CDR3 amplicons, a multiplex PCR was run using pooled V-gene forward primers together with a constant-region reverse primer that carried Illumina adaptor overhangs. After gel purification, amplicons were indexed with Nextera index primers over around 8 extra PCR cycles and were then purified with AMPure XP beads. Sequencing of libraries was performed on an Illumina MiSeq using paired-end 250 bp reads, dual indexing and an approximately 20% PhiX spike-in. Regarding the original processing steps: Reads were quality checked with FastQC, and TRG read pairs were merged with ea-utils fastq-join. Sequences were annotated with IMGT/HighV-QUEST, keeping only productive sequences with unambiguous V-gene assignment; clonotypes were defined by identical CDR3 sequence. Downstream analysis used VDJtools 1.1.1, tcR 2.2.3, Treemap and vegan Shannon diversity in R 3.4.4. TCRdb reprocessed the public data with the CATT caller; entries with the same nucleotide sequence were combined afterwards. The V and J calls and clone size are TCRdb's, not the authors'. Within this sample are 25,000 to 35,000 gamma-chain clones, with about 18% of them counted one time only. Less than 2% of the sample is held by the ten biggest clonotypes.

A word on this clone: The antigen this receptor binds is unknown. Per-base qualities were not stored, and no clone one base away is much larger. This same CDR3 is encoded by further DNA sequences in the sample.

Ends trimmed: V by 6 bases, J by 2 bases; bases unmatched to a gene: 4. The CDR3 holds 12 amino acids from the cysteine to the phenylalanine. Only the CDR3 part of the read is kept: 36 bases, read in frame from the first base. CDR1 GITISATS and CDR2 ISYDGTV are derived from the germline V gene (reference sequence). Thymic samples were depleted of alphabeta T cells, then CD3+ TCRVdelta1+ TCRVdelta2- thymocytes were FACS-sorted. Sorted Vdelta1+ thymocyte purity ranged from about 96% to 99.6%. The thymic specimens were obtained from under ten paediatric patients, aged roughly 5 days to 16 months, who were having corrective cardiac surgery. After the thymic tissue was dispersed, mononuclear cells were isolated using a Histopaque-1077 density gradient. The staining antibodies were anti-TCRVdelta1 clone TS8.2, anti-TCRVdelta2 clone B6, anti-CD3 clone HIT3a and anti-TCRalphabeta clone IP26.

This TCR was recovered from a boy under three years old who had congenital heart surgery. The rearrangement joined TRGV9 to TRGJ1 or TRGJ2. The sample comprised Vdelta1+ gamma-delta thymocytes from the thymus. The cell subset or site label here, explained by the study, means: FACS-sorted CD3+ TCRalphabeta- TCRVdelta1+ TCRVdelta2- thymocytes. The CDR3 region has the sequence CALWTYYYKKLF. In nucleotide form, the sequence is TGTGCCTTGTGGACATATTATTATAAGAAACTCTTT.